The present T cell receptor (beta chain) was sequenced within a study of T cell responses to AZD1222 COVID-19 vaccine. Whole-study findings and limits: A rise in Spike-specific TCR breadth and depth followed two AZD1222 doses. Only after the peak T cell response were repertoires sampled.

The V and J ends lost 2 bases and 9 bases, in that order; junction bases with no gene match: 11. Germline CDR1 and CDR2: GTSNPN and SVGIG (reference sequence). The CDR3 sequence is 16 residues long. Turning to this clone: Antigen unknown.

Generated by immunoSEQ multiplex PCR, the TCRdb table keeps only in-frame clones and is missing some. The data show some 30,000 clones, 89% seen once. V and J are TRBV30 and TRBJ1-6; 9 bases match TRBD1. Specimen: peripheral blood, collected on day 0 of AZD1222 vaccination. The receptor was derived from an adult in good health. Here the CDR3 reads CAWSSYVGTGSSPLHF. The CDR3 region has the DNA TGTGCCTGGAGTTCGTACGTGGGGACAGGGAGTTCACCCCTCCACTTT.